The rows below give T cell receptor beta chains drawn from one sample of a study of T cells after yellow fever vaccination. TCRdb re-called the 5' RACE reads with MiXCR, one entry per CDR3 protein. The top ten hold about 3% of the sample, which has 250,000 to 350,000 distinct CDR3 sequences, around 9.3% seen once. The sample consisted of CD4+ T cells sorted from PBMCs, taken 5 days after the yellow fever booster vaccination. These receptors originate from a man between 18 and 35 years old who received the YFV17D yellow fever vaccine. CDR3s include the opening cysteine and the closing phenylalanine or tryptophan. Each record gives: J gene, D gene, V gene, clone size, CDR3 DNA, CDR3 protein. The D gene is left open where the match is weak. Clone size is not always given. Where it is, it says once, few, many or a class for expanded clones.

>TRBJ2-5|TRBD2|TRBV7-2|-
TGTGCCAGCAGTCGTCCGGGGGGGCAAGAGACCCAGTACTTC
CASSRPGGQETQYF
>TRBJ1-6|-|TRBV3-1|few
TGTGCCAGCAGCCAAGTAATCTATAATTCACCCCTCCACTTT
CASSQVIYNSPLHF
>TRBJ1-1|TRBD1|TRBV6-5|few
TGTGCCAGCAAGGGACAGTTCGAAGCTTTCTTT
CASKGQFEAFF
>TRBJ2-1|TRBD2|TRBV4-3|few
TGCGCCAGCAGCCAAGTTAGTAGCGGGGGGATGTTAATAGAGCAGTTCTTC
CASSQVSSGGMLIEQFF
>TRBJ2-7|-|TRBV25-1|many
TGTGCCAGCAGTGCATGGGACTCGACCTACGAGCAGTACTTC
CASSAWDSTYEQYF
>TRBJ1-1|TRBD1|TRBV10-3|-
TGTGCCTCGACGGGACAGGGTCTCGGGGGGAGTTTCGGCACTGAAGCTTTCTTT
CASTGQGLGGSFGTEAFF
>TRBJ2-2|-|TRBV5-1|-
TGCGCCAGCAGCTTGGAAAGACCCACCGGGGAGCTGTTTTTT
CASSLERPTGELFF
>TRBJ2-5|-|TRBV7-2|-
TGTGCCAGCAGCTTAGGCGCGCGGGGGCGCCAAGAGACCCAGTACTTC
CASSLGARGRQETQYF
>TRBJ1-2|-|TRBV7-2|many
TGTGCCAGCAGCTCACAGGTCGACTATGGCTACACCTTC
CASSSQVDYGYTF
>TRBJ2-5|TRBD1|TRBV27|-
TGTGCCAGCAGTCCGACAGGGGGACAGACCCAGTACTTC
CASSPTGGQTQYF
>TRBJ2-3|TRBD2|TRBV19|-
TGTGCCAGTGCCAGAGCGGGGGGGCTCGGGGCAGATACGCAGTATTTT
CASARAGGLGADTQYF
>TRBJ1-2|-|TRBV5-6|-
TGTGCCAGCAATGCCCACCCTGGCGTCTATGGCTACACCTTC
CASNAHPGVYGYTF
>TRBJ1-3|-|TRBV5-1|-
TGCGCCAGCAGCCCGTCAGTGGCCTCTGGAAACACCATATATTTT
CASSPSVASGNTIYF
>TRBJ1-4|TRBD1|TRBV5-1|many
TGCGCCAGCAGACAAACCGGGACAGTTAATGAAAAACTGTTTTTT
CASRQTGTVNEKLFF
>TRBJ1-4|-|TRBV20-1|few
TGCAGTGCTAGGAGGGCAGGGACTGCCGAAAAACTGTTTTTT
CSARRAGTAEKLFF
>TRBJ1-4|TRBD1|TRBV28|-
TGTGCCAGCGGACTTTCCGGGACAGGGTTTGAAAAACTGTTTTTT
CASGLSGTGFEKLFF
>TRBJ1-1|-|TRBV6-1|few
TGTGCCAGCAGTGGAGGGATTGAAGCTTTCTTT
CASSGGIEAFF
>TRBJ2-3|-|TRBV5-1|many
TGCGCCAGCAGCCCCAGAGTAGTGGTTGATACGCAGTATTTT
CASSPRVVVDTQYF
>TRBJ2-3|-|TRBV3-1|few
TGTGCCAGCAGCCAAGAAAGGGGCACAGATACGCAGTATTTT
CASSQERGTDTQYF